The 7 T cell receptor beta chains listed next were all sequenced from one sample in a study of blood T cell repertoires in COVID-19. Sequencing used immunoSEQ multiplex PCR; TCRdb keeps in-frame clones, though not all of them. The sample yields about 340,000 clones, roughly nine tenths seen once. The source material was PBMCs or T cells enriched from blood (not recorded which). Source of these receptors: a young woman who had recovered from COVID-19.

This clone came up a few times. The rearrangement joins TRBV6-6 to TRBJ1-2; D perhaps matches TRBD1 (5 bases). The CDR3 covers 16 residues. CDR1 is MNHNY and CDR2 is SVGAGI in the germline V gene (reference sequence). The ends were cut back, 0 bases at V and 3 bases at J, with 14 bases in the middle. CDR3 sequence: CASSYSNRPNYYGYTF. The CDR3, as DNA: TGTGCCAGCAGTTACTCGAACAGGCCCAATTACTATGGCTACACCTTC.

The chain is built from TRBV6-2 or TRBV6-3 and TRBJ2-1; 8 nucleotides line up with TRBD2. This CDR3 is 18 amino acids long. Germline assignment: CDR1 MNHEY and CDR2 SVGEGT. Losses at the gene ends were 6 bases for V and 1 base for J; bases not matched to a gene: 14. The CDR3 DNA sequence: TGTGCCAGCAGCTATTTAAGCGGGGGAGGAATATCCTACAATGAGCAGTTCTTC. As protein: CASSYLSGGGISYNEQFF.

This clone was seen only once. This chain connects TRBV29-1 to TRBJ2-7; 11 nucleotides match TRBD2. In germline, CDR1 is SQVTM, CDR2 ANQGSEA. This CDR3 has 13 amino acids. The V gene end was trimmed by 7 bases and the J gene end by 2 bases; junction bases not matched to a gene: 4. The CDR3 reads CSATSGSAYEQYF. The CDR3 DNA sequence: TGCAGCGCTACTAGCGGGAGCGCCTACGAGCAGTACTTC.

This clone was counted once. V and J are TRBV9 and TRBJ2-7; TRBD1 is a possible D gene (6 bases). Trimming took off 3 bases at V and 2 bases at J, with 12 bases between the two ends. The CDR3 has 14 amino acids. From germline, CDR1 is SGDLS and CDR2 YYNGEE. The CDR3 DNA follows: TGTGCCAGCAGCGATAAGGGACACCCCTACGAGCAGTACTTC. It specifies CASSDKGHPYEQYF.

The chain has TRBV11-3 and TRBJ2-1; a weak D match, TRBD1 (7 bases). The CDR3 length is 15 residues. The ends were cut back, 1 base at V and 4 bases at J, with 11 bases in the middle. The germline V gene has CDR1 SGHNT and CDR2 YENEEA. This CDR3 reads CASSLGQGGYNEQFF. The CDR3 nucleotides are TGTGCCAGCAGCTTAGGACAGGGAGGATACAATGAGCAGTTCTTC.

The genes are TRBV5-4 and TRBJ2-3, with TRBD2 identical over 11 bases. Germline CDR1 is SGHNT and CDR2 is YYREEE (reference sequence). The CDR3 extends over 16 amino acids. V lost 1 base to trimming and J lost 12 bases; unmatched junction nucleotides: 13. The CDR3 DNA follows: TGTGCCAGCAGCTTGCACAAGTCTCTAGCGGGGGGTATTCAGTATTTT. Translated, it gives CASSLHKSLAGGIQYF.

The chain recombines TRBV9 with TRBJ1-6, with D possibly TRBD1 on 5 matching bases. Germline lookup yields CDR1 SGDLS and CDR2 YYNGEE. Trimming took off 6 bases at V and 6 bases at J, with 16 bases between the two ends. The CDR3 is made up of 15 amino acids. The CDR3 protein is CASTRPMGGNSPLHF. For the CDR3, the DNA is TGTGCCAGCACCAGACCGATGGGGGGTAATTCACCCCTCCACTTT. Filled out from reference TRBV9 and TRBJ1-6, the complete variable domain reads DSGVTQTPKHLITATGQRVTLRCSPRSGDLSVYWYQQSLDQGLQFLIQYYNGEERAKGNILERFSAQQFPDLHSELNLSSLELGDSALYFCASTRPMGGNSPLHFGNGTRLTVT.